This TCR beta chain was documented in a study of blood T cell repertoires in COVID-19. Study overall: Sites in the United States, Italy and Spain provided acute and convalescent COVID-19 samples. The analysed material was cDNA or gDNA that came from T cells, B-cell-depleted T cells, or PBMCs.

In the original processing: Estimates of nucleated cell counts were drawn from the amplification of reference gene primers. TCRdb's table, derived via immunoSEQ multiplex PCR, lists solely in-frame clones and lacks some. V and J calls plus clone size are reproduced from that table; the DNA served to infer D and trimming. The table lists 200,000 to 250,000 clones, around 82% of them singletons, with 2% to 2.5% in the top ten. This clone was detected only a few times. CDR1 and CDR2 (germline): MGHDK, SYGVNS. Germline trimming cut 7 bases from V and 1 base from J; bases unmatched to any gene: 6. The CDR3 runs 14 residues.

The sample consisted of peripheral blood. The chain employs TRBV25-1 and TRBJ1-1; 7 bases line up with TRBD1. This TCR was recovered from a woman in her fifties or sixties with acute or convalescent COVID-19. CDR3 sequence reads: CASTGQTRNTEAFF. In DNA form, the CDR3 reads TGTGCCAGCACGGGACAGACAAGGAACACTGAAGCTTTCTTT.